This TCR beta chain stems from a study of PD-L1 blockade in urothelial cancer. As for time point: pretreatment peripheral blood. Only in-frame clones appear in the TCRdb table, and some are missing; sequencing was by immunoSEQ multiplex PCR. This table holds about 95,000 clones, roughly 87% found once. The junction had 2 bases not matched to a gene; V was cut back by 4 bases and J by 0 bases. Per germline, CDR1 SGHRS and CDR2 YFSETQ. The CDR3 length is 16 residues. This sequence originates from a man between 60 and 75 years old with urothelial cancer. The J gene is TRBJ2-7, the V gene TRBV5-1; 15 bases align to TRBD2. The sample in question was PBMCs, obtained around atezolizumab (anti-PD-L1) treatment. The CDR3 nucleotides read TGCGCCAGCAGCCCGGGACTAGCGGGGGGCTCCTACGAGCAGTACTTC. It encodes CASSPGLAGGSYEQYF.